Listed here is a single TCR beta chain. Its specificity is unknown. Treatment denoted: roughly ten-day PBMC culture with coronavirus spike peptide pools or control peptides (ViraFEST assay). Cultured CD4+ T cell DNA underwent sequencing with the Oncomine TCR Beta short-read assay. Genomic DNA extraction was carried out from cultured CD4+ T cells. MiXCR, applied by TCRdb to the PCR reads, yields one record per CDR3 protein. Of 10,000 or so distinct CDR3 sequences listed, roughly 77% are singletons. This record belongs to a study of vaccination and CD4 T cells after COVID-19. Turning to the study itself: At a median about 99 days (range 35 to 161) after diagnosis, post-COVID samples were drawn.

Trimming took off 1 base at V and 1 base at J, with 13 bases between the two ends. Per the germline V gene, CDR1 is SEHNR and CDR2 is FQNEAQ (reference sequence). The CDR3 is 16 amino acids. The TCR was taken from a human donor who had recovered from COVID-19. The sample was CD4+ T cells from blood, cultured in vitro. The J gene is TRBJ1-1, the V gene TRBV7-9, with D maybe TRBD1 (6 bases). CDR3 DNA sequence: TGTGCCAGCAGCTTAGGAGGTACAGGGTCGAACACTGAAGCTTTCTTT. This codes for CASSLGGTGSNTEAFF.